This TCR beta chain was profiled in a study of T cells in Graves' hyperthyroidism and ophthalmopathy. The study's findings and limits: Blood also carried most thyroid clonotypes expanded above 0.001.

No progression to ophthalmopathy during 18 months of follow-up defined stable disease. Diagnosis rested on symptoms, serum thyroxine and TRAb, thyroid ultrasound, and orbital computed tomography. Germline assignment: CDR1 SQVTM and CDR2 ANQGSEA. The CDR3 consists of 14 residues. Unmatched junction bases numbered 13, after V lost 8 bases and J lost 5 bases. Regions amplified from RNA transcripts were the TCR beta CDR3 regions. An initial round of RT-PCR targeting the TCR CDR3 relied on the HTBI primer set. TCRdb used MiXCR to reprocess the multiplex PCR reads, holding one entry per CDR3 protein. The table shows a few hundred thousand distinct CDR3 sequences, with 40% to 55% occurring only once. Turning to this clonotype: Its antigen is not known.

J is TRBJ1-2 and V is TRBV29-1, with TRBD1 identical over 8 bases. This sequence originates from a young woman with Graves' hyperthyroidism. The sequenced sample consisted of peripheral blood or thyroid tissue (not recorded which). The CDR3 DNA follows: TGCAGCAGTCCTCAACAGGGGGTAGTTTATGGCTACACCTTC. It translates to CSSPQQGVVYGYTF.